This TCR beta chain was captured by sequencing in a study of cytomegalovirus exposure and HLA in healthy donors. PCR involved 60 Vbeta and 13 Jbeta primers. Libraries were prepared by immunoSEQ multiplex PCR; TCRdb keeps only in-frame clonotypes and omits some of them. The data contain about 200,000 clones, 80% to 90% of them seen just once; the ten biggest clones take up around 0.31%. There are 16 residues in the CDR3. CDR1 and CDR2 from the germline V gene are SEHNR and FQNEAQ (reference sequence). Trimming pared 2 bases from V and 4 bases from J, leaving 17 bases between. The sequence derives from a woman under 40 in good health and CMV-seronegative. V and J are TRBV7-9 and TRBJ2-5, with TRBD1 as a possible D gene (5 bases). Sequenced sample: PBMCs. CDR3 amino acids: CASSLRGQIYTETQYF. The CDR3, as DNA: TGTGCCAGCAGCTTAAGGGGTCAAATCTACACAGAGACCCAGTACTTC.